The 19 T cell receptor beta chains reported below all come from one sample, sequenced in a study of human T cells and chemical hapten exposure. Documented time point: patch test 1, 2 weeks after DPC sensitization. This sample's treatment: therapeutic diphenylcyclopropenone sensitization with weekly scalp DPC. TCRdb fed the RACE reads into MiXCR, producing one record per CDR3 protein. The sample consists of tens of thousands of distinct CDR3 sequences, 12% of them appearing once. Sample: whole blood, taken in connection with sensitization to the hapten diphenylcyclopropenone (DPC). These receptors were obtained from an older woman with alopecia areata. Some clones in this sample may be carry-over from other donors' samples.

This clonotype was picked up many times. This rearrangement joins TRBV5-1 to TRBJ2-3; the match to TRBD1 covers 9 bases. V shed 4 bases, J shed 3 bases, and the junction held 3 bases outside the gene matches. The CDR3 has 14 residues. In germline, CDR1 is SGHRS, CDR2 YFSETQ. In DNA, the CDR3 is TGCGCCAGCAGCCCCGGACAGGGGACAGATACGCAGTATTTT. Amino acid sequence: CASSPGQGTDTQYF.

The table lists this clonotype with many counts. DNA of the CDR3: TGTGCCAGCAGCGGCGGATCGTCGAACACCGGGGAGCTGTTTTTT. Residues: CASSGGSSNTGELFF. The chain recombines TRBV11-3 with TRBJ2-2, with no clear D. This CDR3 comprises 15 residues. Trimming removed 5 bases from V and 0 bases from J, with 10 bases in between. Per the germline V gene, CDR1 is SGHNT and CDR2 is YENEEA.

This clonotype was observed many times. The chain is built from TRBV20-1 and TRBJ2-7; 8 bases are a match to TRBD1. Per the germline V gene, CDR1 is DFQATT and CDR2 is SNEGSKA (reference sequence). V shed 5 bases, J shed 1 base, and the junction held 10 bases outside the gene matches. The CDR3 loop spans 15 amino acids. Here the CDR3 reads CSARQGATDSYEQYF. The CDR3 nucleotides are TGCAGTGCTCGGCAGGGGGCTACTGATTCCTACGAGCAGTACTTC.

This clonotype was detected a few times. A read error may produce the germline difference seen at one junction end. The chain links TRBV2 to TRBJ2-7; 15 bases line up with TRBD2. The CDR3 spans 16 residues. In germline, CDR1 is SNHLY, CDR2 FYNNEI. CDR3 DNA sequence: TGTGCCAGCAGTCGGACTAGCGGGGGGGCCCTCTACGGGCAGTACTTC. This encodes CASSRTSGGALYGQYF. Combining the CDR3 with reference TRBV2 and TRBJ2-7 gives the whole variable domain EPEVTQTPSHQVTQMGQEVILRCVPISNHLYFYWYRQILGQKVEFLVSFYNNEISEKSEIFDDQFSVERPDGSNFTLKIRSTKLEDSAMYFCASSRTSGGALYGQYFGPGTRLTVT.

This chain links TRBV20-1 with TRBJ1-6, with a tentative D call TRBD1 (6 bases). V was clipped by 6 bases and J by 7 bases, with 13 bases between them. Germline loops: CDR1 DFQATT, CDR2 SNEGSKA (reference sequence). This CDR3 is 13 amino acids long. The CDR3: CSARTEGNSPLHF. CDR3 nucleotide sequence: TGCAGTGCACGGACAGAGGGCAATTCACCCCTCCACTTT.

V and J are TRBV29-1 and TRBJ1-2; D perhaps matches TRBD1 (6 bases). This CDR3 has 12 amino acids. Germline loops: CDR1 SQVTM, CDR2 ANQGSEA. V lost 5 bases and J lost 5, with 12 bases in between. CDR3 amino acids: CSVSTQGYGYTF. The CDR3, as DNA: TGCAGCGTTTCAACCCAGGGGTATGGCTACACCTTC. Combining the CDR3 with reference TRBV29-1 and TRBJ1-2 gives the whole variable domain SAVISQKPSRDICQRGTSLTIQCQVDSQVTMMFWYRQQPGQSLTLIATANQGSEATYESGFVIDKFPISRPNLTFSTLTVSNMSPEDSSIYLCSVSTQGYGYTFGSGTRLTVV.

Many counts were recorded for this clonotype. V and J are TRBV5-1 and TRBJ2-7; 7 bases line up with TRBD2. Germline V gene data show CDR1 as SGHRS and CDR2 as YFSETQ. V shed 0 bases, J shed 0 bases, and the junction held 6 bases outside the gene matches. This CDR3 has 16 amino acids. The DNA of the CDR3 is TGCGCCAGCAGCTTGGATGCGGGAGTCACCTCCTACGAGCAGTACTTC. Residues: CASSLDAGVTSYEQYF.

This clonotype was seen a handful of times. The chain has TRBV29-1 and TRBJ1-5; the match to TRBD1 covers 10 bases. CDR1 and CDR2 from the germline V gene are SQVTM and ANQGSEA. V shed 3 bases, J shed 4 bases, and the junction held 3 bases outside the gene matches. The CDR3 has 14 residues. In DNA form, the CDR3 reads TGCAGCGTTGAGATGGACAGGGGGAATCAGCCCCAGCATTTT. As protein: CSVEMDRGNQPQHF.

This clonotype has a handful of counts. V usage is TRBV7-2 and J usage is TRBJ1-2, with 8 bases fitting TRBD1. The CDR3 runs 15 residues. V trimming: 0 bases; J trimming: 3 bases; junction bases outside the gene matches: 3. In germline, CDR1 is SGHTA, CDR2 FQGNSA. The CDR3: CASSLAAGGDYGYTF. CDR3 sequence (DNA): TGTGCCAGCAGCTTAGCGGCAGGGGGCGACTATGGCTACACCTTC. Supplemented by reference TRBV7-2 and TRBJ1-2, the full variable domain reads GAGVSQSPSNKVTEKGKDVELRCDPISGHTALYWYRQSLGQGLEFLIYFQGNSAPDKSGLPSDRFSAERTGGSVSTLTIQRTQQEDSAVYLCASSLAAGGDYGYTFGSGTRLTVV.

V usage is TRBV4-1 and J usage is TRBJ1-2; TRBD1 agrees at 10 bases. Trimming at V came to 1 base and at J to 4 bases, leaving 9 bases not matched to a gene. Germline V gene data show CDR1 as MGHRA and CDR2 as YSYEKL. The CDR3 is made up of 17 amino acids. The CDR3 DNA sequence: TGCGCCAGCAGCCAAGTTCTGGGGGACAGGGGAGGCTATGGCTACACCTTC. Its translation: CASSQVLGDRGGYGYTF.

The chain couples TRBV13 to TRBJ2-7; possible D gene TRBD1, 5 bases. CDR1 is PRHDT and CDR2 is FYEKMQ in the germline V gene (reference sequence). Trimming cost V 6 bases and J 4 bases, with 19 bases left between them. The CDR3 extends over 15 amino acids. CDR3 bases: TGTGCCAGCAGGATAGCAGGGTTGCAGGGTTACGAGCAGTACTTC. Amino acid sequence: CASRIAGLQGYEQYF.

A word on this clonotype: This sequence may be a read error, since a much larger clone differs from it by one base. The chain employs TRBV11-2 and TRBJ2-5; 8 positions agree with TRBD1. The J call may not be correct, given that the DNA end is closer to TRBJ2-1. The CDR3 is 14 amino acids. CDR1 and CDR2 from the germline V gene are SGHAT and FQNNGV. In DNA form, the CDR3 reads TGTGCCAGCGGCCAGGGGGCTTTTCTGACAGAGCAGTTCTTC. It encodes CASGQGAFLTEQFF.

There are a few counts of this clonotype. The chain carries TRBV20-1 and TRBJ2-1; the D is unclear. V lost 6 bases, J lost 5 bases, and 8 bases lay in between. Germline CDR1 is DFQATT and CDR2 is SNEGSKA (reference sequence). The CDR3 totals 11 residues. For the CDR3, the DNA is TGCAGTGCCCCCTCGGACAATGAGCAGTTCTTC. This codes for CSAPSDNEQFF.

The rearrangement uses TRBV30 and TRBJ1-6; 10 bases match TRBD1. V gave up 0 bases and J gave up 8 bases; unmatched junction bases: 7. The CDR3 totals 16 residues. Germline values: CDR1 GTSNPN, CDR2 SVGIG (reference sequence). The CDR3 here is CAWSVSRTGGHSPLHF. The DNA for the CDR3 is TGTGCCTGGAGTGTATCCCGGACAGGGGGGCATTCACCCCTCCACTTT.

The chain is built from TRBV19 and TRBJ1-2; the D gene is possibly TRBD1 (5 bases). The CDR3 has 13 residues. Trimming shortened V by 4 bases and J by 8 bases, and 14 bases separated the two germline ends. CDR1 is LNHDA and CDR2 is SQIVND in the germline V gene (reference sequence). The CDR3 DNA sequence: TGTGCCAGTAGTAGACAGCGATCCCCCGGCTACACCTTC. Encoded protein: CASSRQRSPGYTF.

This chain joins TRBV7-9 and TRBJ2-3; 8 nucleotides agree with TRBD2. This CDR3 spans 15 amino acids. After removal of 1 base from V and 2 bases from J, the junction contained 2 bases not matched to a gene. The V gene's germline CDR1 is SEHNR and CDR2 FQNEAQ (reference sequence). CDR3 DNA sequence: TGTGCCAGCAGCTTAGGGACTAGCCTCACAGATACGCAGTATTTT. Its protein product is CASSLGTSLTDTQYF.

This clonotype was detected ten times or more. The chain combines TRBV29-1 with TRBJ2-1; D gene uncertain. CDR1 and CDR2 from the germline V gene are SQVTM and ANQGSEA. The length of the CDR3 is 10 residues. V gave up 4 bases and J gave up 5 bases, with 3 bases separating them. CDR3 sequence: CSVVNNEQFF. As DNA, the CDR3 is TGCAGCGTTGTCAACAATGAGCAGTTCTTC.

This clonotype was seen ten or more times. J is TRBJ1-2 and V is TRBV4-1; a possible D gene is TRBD1 (5 bases). V was cut by 0 bases and J by 7 bases, with 12 bases left in between. The CDR3 has 14 amino acids. The germline CDR1 and CDR2 sequences are MGHRA and YSYEKL. The CDR3 bases are TGCGCCAGCAGCCAAGATAGGGGAGGAGGTGGCTACACCTTC. Translated, it gives CASSQDRGGGGYTF.

This clonotype was found a few times. The chain recombines TRBV5-4 with TRBJ2-2; D may be TRBD2 (7 bases). The CDR3 loop spans 17 amino acids. Trimming pared 3 bases from V and 7 bases from J, leaving 22 bases between. Germline V gene sequence: CDR1 SGHNT, CDR2 YYREEE (reference sequence). The CDR3 nucleotides are TGTGCCAGCAGCTCGGCGGGGGCGGGTGAACGTCGCGGGGAGCTGTTTTTT. It specifies CASSSAGAGERRGELFF.